This T cell receptor (beta chain) was documented in a study of blood T cell repertoires in COVID-19. Trimming left V 6 bases short and J 0 bases short, with 14 bases between. In germline, CDR1 is WSHSY, CDR2 SAAADI. The CDR3 length is 16 residues. Clones were sequenced by immunoSEQ multiplex PCR, and TCRdb holds only the in-frame ones, with some missing. This table has around 470,000 clones, 89% appearing once. The receptor comes from a man aged 18 to 29 with COVID-19, enrolled during active disease. The chain combines TRBV10-2 with TRBJ1-4, with unresolved D. What was sequenced was peripheral blood. CDR3 sequence reads: CASSSRGTATNEKLFF. CDR3 nucleotide sequence: TGCGCCAGCAGCTCCCGGGGAACGGCAACTAATGAAAAACTGTTTTTT.